These 19 T cell receptor beta chains originate from one sample sequenced in a study of cytomegalovirus exposure and HLA in healthy donors (dated by TCRdb to the late 2010s). Receptors were amplified or captured by the immunoSEQ multiplex PCR assay. For the multiplex PCR, a mixture combining 60 forward primers for TCR Vbeta segments and 13 reverse primers for TCR Jbeta segments was used. TCRdb holds this immuneACCESS table with in-frame rearrangements only. Some clones are missing; in checked studies, unresolved V genes explain under half, and the rest has no known cause. The sample table on file contains 65,000 to 85,000 clones. Together, the top ten hold 1.5% to 2% of the sample. The sample consisted of PBMCs. All receptors derive from a young woman in good health and CMV-seronegative.

V usage is TRBV6-5 and J usage is TRBJ2-5; TRBD1 agrees at 9 bases. V lost 6 bases and J lost 5; bases outside the gene matches: 7. This CDR3 is 14 amino acids long. Germline V lookup: CDR1 MNHEY, CDR2 SVGAGI. CDR3 sequence: CASRMGQGGETQYF. CDR3 nucleotides: TGTGCCAGCAGGATGGGACAGGGTGGCGAGACCCAGTACTTC.

CDR3 sequence reads: CASSSWSAGGIGSNQPQHF. The CDR3 DNA follows: TGTGCCAGCAGCTCGTGGTCGGCAGGGGGTATTGGAAGCAATCAGCCCCAGCATTTT. The rearrangement joins TRBV7-8 to TRBJ1-5; 7 bases match TRBD1. In germline, CDR1 is SGHVS, CDR2 FQNEAQ. With V trimmed by 4 bases and J by 1 base, 16 bases remained unmatched. The CDR3 is 19 residues long.

The chain links TRBV29-1 to TRBJ1-1; D might be TRBD1 (6 bases). This CDR3 region has 13 residues. The germline CDR1 and CDR2 sequences are SQVTM and ANQGSEA. V dropped 6 bases and J dropped 0 bases, with 11 bases sitting between them. CDR3 coding DNA: TGCAGCGTCTGGACAGACATGAACACTGAAGCTTTCTTT. This encodes CSVWTDMNTEAFF.

J is TRBJ1-1 and V is TRBV5-5; D gene unclear. The germline V gene encodes CDR1 SGHKS and CDR2 YYEKEE (reference sequence). The CDR3 extends over 10 amino acids. V was clipped by 7 bases and J by 4 bases, with 5 bases between them. The CDR3 reads CASGPTEAFF. The DNA of the CDR3 is TGTGCCAGCGGGCCCACTGAAGCTTTCTTT.

The genes are TRBV6-9 and TRBJ2-5; TRBD2 might be the D (6 bases). V dropped 1 base and J dropped 5 bases, with 17 bases sitting between them. Germline V gene data show CDR1 as MNHGY and CDR2 as SVAAGI. The CDR3 has 16 residues. This CDR3 is CASSYFPRAGGETQYF. Here the CDR3 DNA reads TGTGCCAGCAGTTATTTCCCCAGGGCCGGAGGGGAGACCCAGTACTTC.

The genes are TRBV6-1 and TRBJ1-5; D unclear. This CDR3 has 14 residues. CDR1 is MNHNS, CDR2 SASEGT, per germline. V dropped 2 bases and J dropped 4 bases, with 9 bases sitting between them. The CDR3: CASSELGSNQPQHF. The CDR3 DNA follows: TGTGCCAGCAGTGAATTGGGCAGTAATCAGCCCCAGCATTTT.

The V and J genes are TRBV27 and TRBJ2-7; D is possibly TRBD2 (6 bases). Trimming cost V 5 bases and J 6 bases, with 17 bases left between them. Germline V lookup: CDR1 MNHEY, CDR2 SMNVEV (reference sequence). The CDR3 is 14 amino acids. The CDR3: CASSGGTLSIEQYF. CDR3 bases: TGTGCCAGCAGTGGCGGGACCCTGAGCATCGAGCAGTACTTC.

J is TRBJ2-1 and V is TRBV7-9, with 7 nucleotides matching TRBD2. The V gene end was trimmed by 5 bases and the J gene end by 3 bases; junction bases not matched to a gene: 16. The CDR3 is made up of 18 amino acids. CDR1 and CDR2 from the germline V gene are SEHNR and FQNEAQ (reference sequence). The CDR3 nucleotides are TGTGCCAGCAGCCCACCTCCGGGACCCTGGGGGGGCTACAATGAGCAGTTCTTC. Its protein is CASSPPPGPWGGYNEQFF. The whole variable domain, remainder taken from reference TRBV7-9 and TRBJ2-1, is DTGVSQNPRHKITKRGQNVTFRCDPISEHNRLYWYRQTLGQGPEFLTYFQNEAQLEKSRLLSDRFSAERPKGSFSTLEIQRTEQGDSAMYLCASSPPPGPWGGYNEQFFGPGTRLTVL.

The chain joins TRBV7-3 to TRBJ2-1; 13 bases are shared with TRBD2. This CDR3 comprises 14 residues. From germline, CDR1 is SGHTA and CDR2 FQGTGA. V shed 11 bases and J 16 bases; nucleotides not matched to a gene: 17. The CDR3 reads CASKSGTSGDSPFF. In DNA, the CDR3 is TGTGCCTCAAAATCCGGGACTAGCGGGGATTCCCCTTTCTTC.

The V call is TRBV19, the J call TRBJ2-7, with D perhaps TRBD2 (6 bases). This CDR3 has 15 residues. Germline CDR1 LNHDA, CDR2 SQIVND (reference sequence). Trimming took off 3 bases at V and 2 bases at J, with 14 bases between the two ends. In DNA form, the CDR3 reads TGTGCCAGTAGTATGGGGGGAAACAGACCCTACGAGCAGTACTTC. Translation: CASSMGGNRPYEQYF.

The chain uses TRBV4-3 and TRBJ2-5; D is possibly TRBD2 (6 bases). This CDR3 comprises 15 residues. Trimming took off 5 bases at V and 2 bases at J, with 15 bases between the two ends. The germline V gene encodes CDR1 LGHNA and CDR2 YSLEER. CDR3 sequence: CASSYGLRGQETQYF. The DNA of the CDR3 is TGCGCCAGCAGCTACGGACTAAGGGGACAAGAGACCCAGTACTTC.

The chain uses TRBV9 and TRBJ2-7; 11 bases fit TRBD1. Germline CDR1 is SGDLS and CDR2 is YYNGEE. Trimming cost V 3 bases and J 3 bases; bases outside gene matches: 5. The CDR3 consists of 15 residues. The CDR3 bases are TGTGCCAGCAGCGCAGGACAGGGGGCGAGCTACGAGCAGTACTTC. It specifies CASSAGQGASYEQYF.

The chain employs TRBV7-2 and TRBJ2-7; D call uncertain. The V gene's germline CDR1 is SGHTA and CDR2 FQGNSA. Trimming removed 5 bases at V and 0 bases at J, with 5 bases between. The CDR3 covers 12 residues. Written as DNA, the CDR3 is TGTGCCAGCAGCCCCAGCTCCTACGAGCAGTACTTC. It codes for CASSPSSYEQYF.

The genes are TRBV6-5 and TRBJ1-1; D might be TRBD1 (6 bases). This CDR3 has 13 residues. Germline assignment: CDR1 MNHEY and CDR2 SVGAGI. V was shortened by 2 bases and J by 4 bases, with 8 bases between the two germline ends. CDR3 region: CASSYVGGTEAFF. CDR3 nucleotides: TGTGCCAGCAGTTACGTAGGGGGCACTGAAGCTTTCTTT.

DNA of the CDR3: TGTGCCAGCATGGCACTAGCGGGTGCCGAGCAGTACTTC. Residues: CASMALAGAEQYF. The gene calls are TRBV7-9 and TRBJ2-7, with 9 bases identical to TRBD2. The germline CDR1 and CDR2 sequences are SEHNR and FQNEAQ (reference sequence). The CDR3 spans 13 residues. With V trimmed by 7 bases and J by 6 bases, 7 bases remained unmatched.

V and J are TRBV19 and TRBJ1-5, with D unresolved. CDR1 is LNHDA and CDR2 is SQIVND in the germline V gene (reference sequence). The CDR3 is 13 residues long. Trimming removed 4 bases at V and 3 bases at J, with 7 bases between. The CDR3 protein is CASSTTNNQPQHF. For the CDR3, the DNA is TGTGCCAGTAGTACCACAAACAATCAGCCCCAGCATTTT.

The V call is TRBV30, the J call TRBJ1-4; D remains ambiguous. Germline CDR1 reads GTSNPN; CDR2 reads SVGIG (reference sequence). V was clipped by 1 base and J by 8 bases, with 8 bases between them. This CDR3 comprises 12 residues. In DNA form, the CDR3 reads TGTGCCTGGAGTGCGGGGTGGGAAAAACTGTTTTTT. Translated: CAWSAGWEKLFF.

The genes are TRBV20-1 and TRBJ2-1, with TRBD1 matching 7 bases. V lost 6 bases to trimming and J lost 10 bases; unmatched junction nucleotides: 3. CDR3 length: 10 residues. Germline V gene data show CDR1 as DFQATT and CDR2 as SNEGSKA (reference sequence). The CDR3 DNA follows: TGCAGTGCCACAGGGGAGGAGCAGTTCTTC. It translates to CSATGEEQFF.

The V gene is TRBV7-9, the J gene TRBJ1-2; tentatively, D is TRBD1 (6 bases). This CDR3 region has 16 residues. In germline, CDR1 is SEHNR, CDR2 FQNEAQ (reference sequence). The germline V and J ends were trimmed by 1 base and 2 bases, with 14 bases remaining between them. The DNA of the CDR3 is TGTGCCAGCAGCTTAGGGCCAGGGGAAGGGAACTATGGCTACACCTTC. Amino acids: CASSLGPGEGNYGYTF.